These 7 T cell receptor beta chains were all obtained from the same sample, sequenced in a study of blood T cell repertoires in COVID-19. Sequencing used immunoSEQ multiplex PCR; TCRdb keeps in-frame clones, though not all of them. The data contain under 350,000 clones, roughly 88% of them seen just once; the ten biggest clones take up approximately 10%. Material for sequencing was peripheral blood. The receptors stem from an older woman with acute or convalescent COVID-19.

This clone was counted once. The rearrangement joins TRBV29-1 to TRBJ1-5, with D tentatively TRBD1 (6 bases). The CDR3 spans 12 residues. CDR1 and CDR2 from the germline V gene are SQVTM and ANQGSEA. V was trimmed by 4 bases and J by 7 bases, leaving 11 bases between them. The DNA for the CDR3 is TGCAGCGTTGGGGGGCGCGGGCAGCCCCAGCATTTT. This sequence encodes CSVGGRGQPQHF.

The V and J genes are TRBV11-2 and TRBJ1-3; D is undetermined. Deletions cut 0 bases from V and 0 bases from J, with 9 bases between. Germline CDR1 SGHAT, CDR2 FQNNGV. The CDR3 consists of 16 residues. CDR3 sequence (DNA): TGTGCCAGCAGCTTAGATTTACGGGGCTCTGGAAACACCATATATTTT. Its protein product is CASSLDLRGSGNTIYF.

The genes are TRBV9 and TRBJ1-1; D gene unclear. Germline values: CDR1 SGDLS, CDR2 YYNGEE. V was cut by 0 bases and J by 8 bases, with 20 bases left in between. The CDR3 sequence is 16 residues long. The CDR3 is CASSVGPGGRTQEAFF. CDR3 coding DNA: TGTGCCAGCAGCGTAGGCCCAGGTGGGCGAACGCAAGAAGCTTTCTTT.

The chain couples TRBV12-5 to TRBJ1-2, with 7 bases lining up with TRBD1. Germline trimming cut 6 bases from V and 8 bases from J; bases unmatched to any gene: 9. There are 13 residues in the CDR3. The V gene's germline CDR1 is LGHNT and CDR2 FRNRAP. The DNA for the CDR3 is TGTGCTAGTGGACAGGGGACAGTGAAAGGCTACACCTTC. Translating it yields CASGQGTVKGYTF.

This clone was counted between two and nine times. The chain has TRBV2 and TRBJ2-2; D might be TRBD1 (6 bases). Between the trimmed V and J ends, which lost 7 bases and 1 base, there was a span of 7 bases. The CDR3 loop spans 13 amino acids. Germline CDR1 reads SNHLY; CDR2 reads FYNNEI. The CDR3 DNA reads TGTGCCAGCAAACAGGGGAACACCGGGGAGCTGTTTTTT. Protein sequence: CASKQGNTGELFF.

CDR3 sequence: CASSPAGKSGNQPQHF. The CDR3, as DNA: TGTGCCAGCAGCCCTGCCGGGAAGTCGGGCAATCAGCCCCAGCATTTT. V and J are TRBV7-8 and TRBJ1-5; D call uncertain. The CDR3 sequence is 16 residues long. V gave up 5 bases and J gave up 2 bases, with 16 bases separating them. Germline V gives CDR1 SGHVS, CDR2 FQNEAQ.

The chain combines TRBV11-3 with TRBJ1-5; D call uncertain. This CDR3 is built from 14 residues. The germline V gene has CDR1 SGHNT and CDR2 YENEEA. V was clipped by 5 bases and J by 9 bases, with 17 bases between them. The DNA for the CDR3 is TGTGCCAGCAGCCGGGAAGGATTGTATCGGCCCCAGCATTTT. Its translation is CASSREGLYRPQHF.